A selection of T cell receptor beta chains follows, all from one sample in a study of regulatory T cells in long-lasting Graves disease. A single record per CDR3 protein comes from TCRdb applying MiXCR to the multiplex PCR reads. The table shows approximately 560,000 distinct CDR3 sequences, with about 16% occurring only once. The data were also submitted as part of a second study, on T cells in Graves' hyperthyroidism and ophthalmopathy.

The sample here was peripheral blood mononuclear cells (PBMCs), taken at new diagnosis, from a patient treated with antithyroid drugs. The receptors originated from a man younger than 35 with Graves disease. Both conserved end residues are part of each CDR3. The D gene is left open where the match is weak. Not all rows give a size; the values are once, few, many and, for expanded clones, a class.

clone_size,j_call,v_call,d_call,cdr3_nt,cdr3_aa
few,TRBJ2-6,TRBV19,NA,TGTGCCAGTAGTATTCCATACGGGGGGGCCAACGTCCTGACTTTC,CASSIPYGGANVLTF
many,TRBJ2-7,TRBV28,NA,TGTGCCAGCAGCTACGCAATCGTCTTGGGGGCATCAAACCCCTACGAGCAGTACTTC,CASSYAIVLGASNPYEQYF
many,TRBJ1-2,TRBV6-6,NA,TGTGCCAGCAGTTACTCGGGGGCAGTGTATGGCTACACCTTC,CASSYSGAVYGYTF
many,TRBJ1-5,TRBV30,NA,TGTGCCTGGAACCCGGGGCCGTATCAGCCCCAGCATTTT,CAWNPGPYQPQHF
many,TRBJ2-7,TRBV10-3,TRBD2,TGTGCCATCAGGCTCGCGGGAGGGTCCTACGAGCAGTACTTC,CAIRLAGGSYEQYF
few,TRBJ2-7,TRBV7-2,TRBD2,TGTGCCAGCAGCCTCGGACTAGCGGGACCCCCGAATACTGGCGAGCAGTACTTC,CASSLGLAGPPNTGEQYF
NA,TRBJ2-5,TRBV3-1,NA,TGTGCCAGCAGCCACCAGGGGAGGACCCAAGAGACCCAGTACTTC,CASSHQGRTQETQYF
NA,TRBJ2-1,TRBV7-9,TRBD2,TGTGCCAGCAGTCCGCACCGACTAGCGGGAGTTATTAGGACCTACAATGAGCAGTTCTTC,CASSPHRLAGVIRTYNEQFF
few,TRBJ1-1,TRBV12-3/TRBV12-4,NA,TGTGCCAGCAGGCTTAGTTTATGGAACACTGAAGCTTTCTTT,CASRLSLWNTEAFF
NA,TRBJ2-3,TRBV20-1,TRBD2,TGCAGTGCTAGGGTGGGACTAGCGCTTAGCACAGATACGCAGTATTTT,CSARVGLALSTDTQYF
NA,TRBJ1-1,TRBV19,NA,TGTGCCAGTAGCCAACAGGGTTCTGAAGCTTTCTTT,CASSQQGSEAFF
NA,TRBJ1-1,TRBV10-1,NA,TGCGCCAGCAGTGAATACAAAAACACTGAAGCTTTCTTT,CASSEYKNTEAFF
NA,TRBJ2-3,TRBV7-2,NA,TGTGCCAGCAGCTTAACGTACAGGTCCGACCAGGCAGATACGCAGTATTTT,CASSLTYRSDQADTQYF
many,TRBJ2-7,TRBV13,NA,TGTGCCAGCAGACAAGGGGGTCCCTACGAGCAGTACTTC,CASRQGGPYEQYF
many,TRBJ1-5,TRBV6-8,NA,TGTGCCAGCAGTTACCCCCGAACAGGGCACAATCAGCCCCAGCATTTT,CASSYPRTGHNQPQHF
many,TRBJ2-1,TRBV15,TRBD2,TGTGCCACCAGCAAAAGAGGGCTAGCGGGCTACAATGAGCAGTTCTTC,CATSKRGLAGYNEQFF
NA,TRBJ2-4,TRBV20-1,TRBD2,TGCAGTGCTAGAGAACCGGGAGGGCGTGGAAACATTCAGTACTTC,CSAREPGGRGNIQYF
NA,TRBJ2-5,TRBV3-1,NA,TGTGCCAGCAAACGGGAGACAGAAGAGACCCAGTACTTC,CASKRETEETQYF
many,TRBJ1-1,TRBV20-1,NA,TGCAGTGCTATTGGACAGTATAGCAACACTGAAGCTTTCTTT,CSAIGQYSNTEAFF
many,TRBJ2-2,TRBV5-1,TRBD1,TGCGCCAGCAGCCCGGACAGGACCGGGGAGCTGTTTTTT,CASSPDRTGELFF
NA,TRBJ2-7,TRBV5-1,NA,TGCGCCAGCAGCCAGAACTCGGGCCGCTACTACGAGCAGTACTTC,CASSQNSGRYYEQYF
many,TRBJ2-7,TRBV11-1,NA,TGTGCCAGCAGCGCAACTGGACTAACGTCCGCTGGTGGCGAGCAGTACTTC,CASSATGLTSAGGEQYF
NA,TRBJ2-7,TRBV19,NA,TGTGCCAGTAGTTTACCAACTACCTACGAGCAGTACTTC,CASSLPTTYEQYF